Following are 20 T cell receptor beta chains from one sample sequenced in a study of cytomegalovirus exposure and HLA in healthy donors. Primers: 60 Vbeta forward and 13 Jbeta reverse. The table came from immunoSEQ multiplex PCR; TCRdb's copy has only in-frame clones and leaves some out. The sample lists nearly 110,000 clones; more than 70% were seen once. Sample: PBMCs. The origin of the receptors is a young man in good health and CMV-seronegative.

The chain is built from TRBV5-4 and TRBJ2-5; the D is unclear. Germline V gives CDR1 SGHNT, CDR2 YYREEE (reference sequence). The CDR3 extends over 13 amino acids. The ends were cut back, 6 bases at V and 7 bases at J, with 16 bases in the middle. Here the CDR3 reads CASTAGQIGTQYF. The CDR3 coding sequence is TGTGCCAGCACCGCAGGTCAGATCGGGACCCAGTACTTC.

The chain couples TRBV29-1 to TRBJ1-2, with D perhaps TRBD1 (5 bases). The CDR3 contains 13 residues. CDR1 SQVTM and CDR2 ANQGSEA come from the germline V gene. Trimming took off 4 bases at V and 3 bases at J, with 12 bases between the two ends. The CDR3 loop is CSVVGGRDYGYTF. CDR3 coding DNA: TGCAGCGTTGTCGGGGGGAGGGACTATGGCTACACCTTC.

The chain is built from TRBV19 and TRBJ2-1, with 9 bases aligning to TRBD2. The CDR3 covers 15 residues. CDR1 LNHDA and CDR2 SQIVND come from the germline V gene (reference sequence). Losses at the gene ends were 7 bases for V and 6 bases for J; bases not matched to a gene: 10. The CDR3 reads CASTALAGNSNEQFF. CDR3 sequence (DNA): TGTGCCAGTACCGCACTAGCGGGTAATTCCAATGAGCAGTTCTTC.

The J gene is TRBJ2-7, the V gene TRBV4-2; 8 bases are shared with TRBD2. The CDR3 spans 13 residues. J lost 7 bases, V lost 8 bases, and 10 bases had no gene match. The V gene's germline CDR1 is LGHNA and CDR2 YNFKEQ. The CDR3 is CASLPGGPREQYF. CDR3 nucleotides: TGTGCCAGCCTTCCGGGGGGGCCACGGGAGCAGTACTTC.

In this sample, this clone turned up a few times. The chain has TRBV10-3 and TRBJ1-5; no clear D. Trimming stripped 10 bases from V and 0 bases from J, with 13 bases between. The CDR3 covers 14 residues. Germline CDR1 is ENHRY and CDR2 is SYGVKD. The DNA for the CDR3 is TGTGCCACCCGGTCCGAATATAGCAATCAGCCCCAGCATTTT. Protein sequence: CATRSEYSNQPQHF.

The chain links TRBV29-1 to TRBJ1-1; TRBD1 matches at 7 bases. Germline V gives CDR1 SQVTM, CDR2 ANQGSEA. Germline trimming cut 5 bases from V and 2 bases from J; bases unmatched to any gene: 5. CDR3 length equals 13 residues. DNA for the CDR3: TGCAGCGTTTCGAGGGGGCCTAACACTGAAGCTTTCTTT. Its protein product is CSVSRGPNTEAFF.

The V gene is TRBV5-1, the J gene TRBJ2-5, with D uncertain. The DNA end is a closer match to TRBJ2-7, so the J assignment may be wrong. The germline V gene encodes CDR1 SGHRS and CDR2 YFSETQ. The CDR3 is 13 residues long. CDR3 residues: CASSEPPLYEQYF. In DNA form, the CDR3 reads TGCGCCAGCAGTGAGCCCCCCCTTTACGAGCAGTACTTC.

The CDR3 sequence: CASTQDRGLQPQHF. CDR3 DNA: TGTGCCAGCACCCAGGACAGGGGGCTTCAGCCCCAGCATTTT. The J gene is TRBJ1-5, the V gene TRBV2; 11 nucleotides line up with TRBD1. After removal of 7 bases from V and 6 bases from J, the junction contained 5 bases not matched to a gene. There are 14 residues in the CDR3. Germline V gives CDR1 SNHLY, CDR2 FYNNEI.

The chain uses TRBV28 and TRBJ1-3; D uncertain. The germline V and J ends were trimmed by 7 bases and 0 bases, with 10 bases remaining between them. Germline V gene lookup returns CDR1 MDHEN and CDR2 SYDVKM. The length of the CDR3 is 14 residues. The CDR3 protein is CASTPGSSGNTIYF. The CDR3 DNA sequence: TGTGCCAGCACCCCTGGGAGCTCTGGAAACACCATATATTTT.

The chain couples TRBV29-1 to TRBJ2-3; possibly TRBD1 for D (5 bases). Per the germline V gene, CDR1 is SQVTM and CDR2 is ANQGSEA. Trimming cost V 3 bases and J 0 bases, with 7 bases left between them. CDR3 length: 13 residues. The CDR3 region is CSVEAGSTDTQYF. Written as DNA, the CDR3 is TGCAGCGTTGAGGCAGGGAGCACAGATACGCAGTATTTT.

The gene calls are TRBV9 and TRBJ2-3, with 9 positions matching TRBD2. Germline trimming cut 0 bases from V and 4 bases from J; bases unmatched to any gene: 6. Germline V gene data show CDR1 as SGDLS and CDR2 as YYNGEE. The CDR3 contains 16 residues. CDR3 coding DNA: TGTGCCAGCAGCGTAGAGGGGCGGGGGGGCCCAGATACGCAGTATTTT. This gives the protein CASSVEGRGGPDTQYF.

There are many counts of this clone. The gene calls are TRBV6-1 and TRBJ2-6; D unclear. V lost 1 base, J lost 0 bases, and 4 bases lay in between. CDR3 length equals 15 residues. Germline CDR1 and CDR2: MNHNS and SASEGT. The CDR3: CASSEDSSGANVLTF. CDR3 DNA sequence: TGTGCCAGCAGTGAAGACAGCTCTGGGGCCAACGTCCTGACTTTC.

This rearrangement joins TRBV7-2 to TRBJ2-5, with D possibly being TRBD2 (5 bases). V was trimmed by 3 bases and J by 5 bases, leaving 16 bases between them. Per the germline V gene, CDR1 is SGHTA and CDR2 is FQGNSA. The CDR3 sequence is 15 residues long. In nucleotides, the CDR3 is TGTGCCAGCAGCTTCAGGACTCCTAAACTTGAGACCCAGTACTTC. Its translation is CASSFRTPKLETQYF. Full variable domain (outside the CDR3, taken from reference TRBV7-2 and TRBJ2-5): GAGVSQSPSNKVTEKGKDVELRCDPISGHTALYWYRQSLGQGLEFLIYFQGNSAPDKSGLPSDRFSAERTGGSVSTLTIQRTQQEDSAVYLCASSFRTPKLETQYFGPGTRLLVL.

V gene TRBV6-1 combines with J gene TRBJ2-5; 9 bases line up with TRBD2. Trimming took 11 bases from V and 4 from J; bases not matched to a gene: 8. The CDR3 length is 13 residues. Per the germline V gene, CDR1 is MNHNS and CDR2 is SASEGT. The CDR3 is CAGGIAGAETQYF. CDR3 sequence (DNA): TGTGCCGGAGGTATAGCGGGAGCAGAGACCCAGTACTTC.

The gene calls are TRBV29-1 and TRBJ2-1; 9 bases fit TRBD1. This CDR3 is 15 amino acids long. Germline-derived CDR1 and CDR2 are SQVTM and ANQGSEA. With V trimmed by 3 bases and J by 9 bases, 12 bases remained unmatched. The DNA of the CDR3 is TGCAGCGTTGAGGGCGGAGGACAGGGGATCGGTGAGCAGTTCTTC. Protein: CSVEGGGQGIGEQFF.

The J gene is TRBJ2-2, the V gene TRBV7-7; weak D call: TRBD2 (6 bases). CDR3 length: 13 residues. Germline V gene lookup returns CDR1 SSHAT and CDR2 FNYEAQ (reference sequence). Trimming removed 1 base at V and 7 bases at J, with 7 bases between. CDR3 loop: CASSLDGGGELFF. The CDR3 DNA reads as TGTGCCAGCAGCTTAGACGGGGGCGGGGAGCTGTTTTTT. Complete variable domain (other parts from reference TRBV7-7 and TRBJ2-2): GAGVSQSPRYKVTKRGQDVTLRCDPISSHATLYWYQQALGQGPEFLTYFNYEAQPDKSGLPSDRFSAERPEGSISTLTIQRTEQRDSAMYRCASSLDGGGELFFGEGSRLTVL.

This clone was detected a few times. V usage is TRBV5-6 and J usage is TRBJ1-1; TRBD1 agrees at 7 bases. Per germline, CDR1 SGHDT and CDR2 YYEEEE. The CDR3 extends over 15 amino acids. V trimming: 4 bases; J trimming: 5 bases; junction bases outside the gene matches: 11. The DNA of the CDR3 is TGTGCCAGCAGCCTTACAGGGGTTGGGGGTACTGAAGCTTTCTTT. Its protein is CASSLTGVGGTEAFF.

The chain links TRBV29-1 to TRBJ2-5; 8 bases line up with TRBD2. V lost 3 bases, J lost 7 bases, and 4 bases stayed unmatched. The CDR3 runs 12 residues. Germline V gene data show CDR1 as SQVTM and CDR2 as ANQGSEA. As DNA, the CDR3 is TGCAGCGTTGACGGGGGGGACGGGACCCAGTACTTC. Translation gives CSVDGGDGTQYF.

The chain combines TRBV7-9 with TRBJ1-4; TRBD1 aligns across 8 bases. Per germline, CDR1 SEHNR and CDR2 FQNEAQ (reference sequence). The J segment lost 5 bases and the V segment lost 5 bases, leaving 16 bases of the junction unmatched. The CDR3 covers 18 residues. Here the CDR3 reads CASSRTGSAAAGNEKLFF. The CDR3 nucleotides are TGTGCCAGCAGCCGGACAGGGTCCGCGGCGGCGGGGAATGAAAAACTGTTTTTT. Using reference TRBV7-9 and TRBJ1-4 for the parts outside the CDR3, the full variable domain is DTGVSQNPRHKITKRGQNVTFRCDPISEHNRLYWYRQTLGQGPEFLTYFQNEAQLEKSRLLSDRFSAERPKGSFSTLEIQRTEQGDSAMYLCASSRTGSAAAGNEKLFFGSGTQLSVL.

This clone is categorized as medium-sized (0.01 to 0.1%). The rearrangement links TRBV28 to TRBJ2-3, with D possibly matching TRBD2 (6 bases). V was cut by 5 bases and J by 0 bases, with 9 bases left in between. This CDR3 has 14 amino acids. Germline assignment: CDR1 MDHEN and CDR2 SYDVKM. The CDR3 DNA follows: TGTGCCAGCAGTCGGGACTCGAGCACAGATACGCAGTATTTT. This translates into CASSRDSSTDTQYF.